This TCR beta chain was documented in a study of CXCR3-negative and CXCR3-positive naive CD8 T cells. Overall study context: Each library held about 1.5 +/- 0.3 million TRB reads, around 140 million in total.

Via 5' RACE with UMI labels, TRB cDNA libraries were prepared. Each CDR3 protein gets one entry in TCRdb, which reprocessed the 5' RACE reads and gives no DNA. The listing records about 90,000 distinct CDR3 sequences. This CDR3 spans 16 amino acids. Germline CDR1 reads MNHEY; CDR2 reads SMNVEV (reference sequence). The J gene is TRBJ1-2, the V gene TRBV27. This TCR was sampled from a human donor in good health. Some clones in this sample may be carry-over from other donors' samples. The specimen sequenced was naive CXCR3- CD8+ T cells from blood. Subset described: CD45RO-CCR7+CD27+CD95- naive CD8+ T cells lacking CXCR3 (TNR3-). CDR3 in amino acids: CASSPLSAGEVYGYTF.